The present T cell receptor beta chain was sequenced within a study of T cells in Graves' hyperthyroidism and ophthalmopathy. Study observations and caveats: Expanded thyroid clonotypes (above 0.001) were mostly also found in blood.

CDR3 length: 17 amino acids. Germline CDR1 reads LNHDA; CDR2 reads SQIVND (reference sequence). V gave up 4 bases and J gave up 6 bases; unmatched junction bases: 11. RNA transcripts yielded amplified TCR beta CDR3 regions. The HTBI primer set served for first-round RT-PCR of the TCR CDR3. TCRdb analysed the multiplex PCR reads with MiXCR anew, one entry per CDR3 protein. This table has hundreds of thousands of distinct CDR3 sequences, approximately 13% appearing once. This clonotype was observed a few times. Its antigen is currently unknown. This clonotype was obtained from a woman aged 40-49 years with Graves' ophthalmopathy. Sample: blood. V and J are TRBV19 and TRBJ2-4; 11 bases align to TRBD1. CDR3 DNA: TGTGCCAGTAGTACAACAGCCGGGACAGGGGGACGAAACATTCAGTACTTC. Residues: CASSTTAGTGGRNIQYF. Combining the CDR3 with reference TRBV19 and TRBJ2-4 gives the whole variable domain DGGITQSPKYLFRKEGQNVTLSCEQNLNHDAMYWYRQDPGQGLRLIYYSQIVNDFQKGDIAEGYSVSREKKESFPLTVTSAQKNPTAFYLCASSTTAGTGGRNIQYFGAGTRLSVL.